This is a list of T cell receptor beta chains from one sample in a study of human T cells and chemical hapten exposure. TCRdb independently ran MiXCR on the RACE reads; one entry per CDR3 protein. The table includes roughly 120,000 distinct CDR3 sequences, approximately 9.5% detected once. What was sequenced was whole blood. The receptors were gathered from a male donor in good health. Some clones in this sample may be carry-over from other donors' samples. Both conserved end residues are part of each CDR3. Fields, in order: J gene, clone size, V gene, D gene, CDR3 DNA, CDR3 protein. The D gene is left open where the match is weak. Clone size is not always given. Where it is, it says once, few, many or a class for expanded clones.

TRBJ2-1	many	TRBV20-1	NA	TGCAGTGCTAGAGAAACAGGGAAATTAGATGAGCAGTTCTTC	CSARETGKLDEQFF
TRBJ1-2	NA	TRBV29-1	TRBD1	TGCAGCGGATGGACAGGGGCAGTGGGGTATGGCTACACCTTC	CSGWTGAVGYGYTF
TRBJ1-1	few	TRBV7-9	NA	TGTGCCAGCAGCTTAGTAACCGGGACACGTGAAGCTTTCTTT	CASSLVTGTREAFF
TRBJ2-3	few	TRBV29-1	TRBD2	TGCAGCGTTGATGGGCTAGCGGGGGGGCCTAGCACAGATACGCAGTATTTT	CSVDGLAGGPSTDTQYF
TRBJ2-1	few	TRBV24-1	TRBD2	TGTGCCACCAGTGATGGAGAGGGAGGGCCGGGGAATGAGCAGTTCTTC	CATSDGEGGPGNEQFF
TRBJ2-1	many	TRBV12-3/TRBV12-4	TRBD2	TGTGCCAGCAGAAGCGGGAGCTCCTACAATGAGCAGTTCTTC	CASRSGSSYNEQFF
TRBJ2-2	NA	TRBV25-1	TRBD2	TGTGCCAGCAGTGGACTAGCGGGGAACACCGGGGAGCTGTTTTTT	CASSGLAGNTGELFF
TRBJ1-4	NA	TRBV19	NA	TGTGCCAGTAGTACCGGGGGGGGACAAAATGAAAAACTGTTTTTT	CASSTGGGQNEKLFF
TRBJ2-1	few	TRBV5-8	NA	TGTGCCAGCAGCTTGGACACGGGGTACAATGAGCAGTTCTTC	CASSLDTGYNEQFF
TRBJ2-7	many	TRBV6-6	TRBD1	TGTGCCAGCAGTTACGGGACAGGGGCGTGGGCCTACGAGCAGTACTTC	CASSYGTGAWAYEQYF
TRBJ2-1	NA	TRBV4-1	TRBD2	TGCGCCAGCAGCCAAGTAGCGGGGGACAATGAGCAGTTCTTC	CASSQVAGDNEQFF
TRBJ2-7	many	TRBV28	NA	TGTGCCAGCAGTTTAACGAGCAGGGACGAGCAGTACTTC	CASSLTSRDEQYF
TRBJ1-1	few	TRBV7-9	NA	TGTGCCAGCACCCCGCCCGGGGAGGCGAGCTTT	CASTPPGEASF
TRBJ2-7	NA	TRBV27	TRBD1	TGTGCCAGCAGTTTACCCGCAGGGGGCTACGAGCGGTACTTC	CASSLPAGGYERYF
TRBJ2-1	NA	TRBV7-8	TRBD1	TGTGCCAGCAGCCAACAAACCAGACAGGGGGTACCATTCAATGAGCAGTTCTTC	CASSQQTRQGVPFNEQFF
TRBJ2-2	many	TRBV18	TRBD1	TGTGCCAGCTCACCGACAGGGGTTCGCACCGGGGAGCTGTTTTTT	CASSPTGVRTGELFF
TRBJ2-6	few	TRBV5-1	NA	TGCGCCAGCAGCCCCCCGACAGACTCTGGGGCCAACGTCCTGACTTTC	CASSPPTDSGANVLTF
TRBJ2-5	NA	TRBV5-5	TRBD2	TGTGCCAGCAGCTTGGTGGTAGCGGGAGGGCAAGAGACCCAGTACTTC	CASSLVVAGGQETQYF
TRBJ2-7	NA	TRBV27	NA	TGTGCCAGCAGTTTAAGTCGGGGCCTAGTGTACGAGCAGTACTTC	CASSLSRGLVYEQYF
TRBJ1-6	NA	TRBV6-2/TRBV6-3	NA	TGTGCCAGCAGTTATTCGGGGGAGAGACCCCTCCACTTT	CASSYSGERPLHF
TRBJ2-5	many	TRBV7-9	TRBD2	TGTGCCAGTCGTAGCGGGCGCCAAGAGACCCAGTACTTC	CASRSGRQETQYF
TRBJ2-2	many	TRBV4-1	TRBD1	TGCGCCAGCAGCCAAGCGACAGGGGGAGGCACCGGGGAGCTGTTTTTT	CASSQATGGGTGELFF
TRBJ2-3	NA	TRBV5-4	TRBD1	TGTGCCAGCAGCTTGGACAGGGGGAAGGCGCAGTATTTT	CASSLDRGKAQYF
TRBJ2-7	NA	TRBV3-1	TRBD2	TGTGCCAGCAGCCCTCCATGGGGGAGCGGGGGGAACTCCTACGAGCAGTACTTC	CASSPPWGSGGNSYEQYF
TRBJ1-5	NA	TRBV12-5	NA	TGTGCTAGTGGTCCCAACAATCAGCCCCAGCATTTT	CASGPNNQPQHF
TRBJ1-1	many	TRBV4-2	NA	TGTGCCAGCAGCAAATTCGACAGTGACGAAGCTTTCTTT	CASSKFDSDEAFF
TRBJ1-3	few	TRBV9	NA	TGTGCCAGCAGCGTAAAGGGCTCGACTGGAAACACCATATATTTT	CASSVKGSTGNTIYF
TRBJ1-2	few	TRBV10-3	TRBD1	TGTGCCATCAGTGACTTGGGACAGGTCTATGGCTACACCTTC	CAISDLGQVYGYTF
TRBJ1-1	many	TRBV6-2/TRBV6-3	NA	TGTGCCAGCACTGGGGGACGGATGAACACTGAAGCTTTCTTT	CASTGGRMNTEAFF
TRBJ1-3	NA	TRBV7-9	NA	TGTGCCAGCAGCTTAGGATTTCCGGGCTCTGGAAACACCATATATTTT	CASSLGFPGSGNTIYF
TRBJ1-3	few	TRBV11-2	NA	TGTGCCAGCAGCTCCGACCCCGAGGGCACCATATATTTT	CASSSDPEGTIYF
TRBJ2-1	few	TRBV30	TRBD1	TGTGCCTGGACGGACAGGGGGGGGGATGAGCAGTTCTTC	CAWTDRGGDEQFF
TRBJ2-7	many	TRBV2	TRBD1	TGTGCCAGCAGTCCCGGGACAGGAGGGTACGAGCAGTACTTC	CASSPGTGGYEQYF
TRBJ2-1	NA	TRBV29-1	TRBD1	TGCAGCGTGGAGGGACAGGGGAACTCCTACAATGAGCAGTTCTTC	CSVEGQGNSYNEQFF
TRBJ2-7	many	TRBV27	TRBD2	TGTGCCAGCCGATACACTAGCGGGAGCTCCTACGAGCAGTACTTC	CASRYTSGSSYEQYF
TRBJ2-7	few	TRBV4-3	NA	TGCGCCAGCAGCCAAGATTACAGGGGGGGCTACGAGCAGTACTTC	CASSQDYRGGYEQYF
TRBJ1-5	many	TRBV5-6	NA	TGTGCCAGCAGCTTGGGAGGGGGTGAAAGCAATCAGCCCCAGCATTTT	CASSLGGGESNQPQHF
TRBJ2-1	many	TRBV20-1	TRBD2	TGCAGTGCTAGAAATAGCGGGAGTAATGAGCAGTTCTTC	CSARNSGSNEQFF
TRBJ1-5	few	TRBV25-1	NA	TGTGCCAGCACTGACCCGCCCGGATGGGACGGTCAGCCCCAGCATTTT	CASTDPPGWDGQPQHF
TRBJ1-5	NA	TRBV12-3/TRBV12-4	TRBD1	TGTGCCAGCAGTCCCGACAGGGGGGAGAATCAGCCCCAGCATTTT	CASSPDRGENQPQHF
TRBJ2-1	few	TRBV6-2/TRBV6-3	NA	TGTGCCAGCAGTTATAAAGGGCCTGAGCAGTTCTTC	CASSYKGPEQFF
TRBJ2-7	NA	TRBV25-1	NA	TGTGCCAGCAGTGATGCCAGGGGTTCCCACGAGCAGTACTTC	CASSDARGSHEQYF
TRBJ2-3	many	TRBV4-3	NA	TGCGCCAGCAGCCAAGATCAGCCAGGCTACTACACAGATACGCAGTATTTT	CASSQDQPGYYTDTQYF
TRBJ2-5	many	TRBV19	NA	TGTGCCAGTAGTACCGTCAGGGGTGAGACCCAGTACTTC	CASSTVRGETQYF
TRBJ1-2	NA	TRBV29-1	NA	TGCAGCGTTGCCAGGGGAAAGGATGGCTACACCTTC	CSVARGKDGYTF
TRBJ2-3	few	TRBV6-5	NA	TGTGCCACCAGGGGGGGGGTCGGCACAGATACGCAGTATTTT	CATRGGVGTDTQYF
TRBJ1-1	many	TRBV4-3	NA	TGCGCCAGCAGCCAAGTAGGGCTGGGGGGAAACAACACTGAAGCTTTCTTT	CASSQVGLGGNNTEAFF
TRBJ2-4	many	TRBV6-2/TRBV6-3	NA	TGTGCCAGCAGTCACAGCGAAAACATTCAGTACTTC	CASSHSENIQYF
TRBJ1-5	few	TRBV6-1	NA	TGTGCCAGCAGGGGAGGGGTATTTGGCAATCAGCCCCAGCATTTT	CASRGGVFGNQPQHF
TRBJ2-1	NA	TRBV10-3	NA	TGTGCCATCAGTGAGGTAGATGGGAAAGGGCAGTTCTTC	CAISEVDGKGQFF
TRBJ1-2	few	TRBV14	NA	TGTGCCAGCAGCGCACACTTAATGGCGATTGGCTACACCTTC	CASSAHLMAIGYTF
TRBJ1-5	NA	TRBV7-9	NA	TGTGCCAGCAGCTTAGAGGGGGGTTTCCAGCCCCAGCATTTT	CASSLEGGFQPQHF
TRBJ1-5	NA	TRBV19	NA	TGTGCCAGTAGCCAGGGTCTCAATCAGCCCCAGCATTTT	CASSQGLNQPQHF
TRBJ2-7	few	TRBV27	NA	TGTGCCAGCAGTTATCAGGGGAGCTCCTACGAGCAGTACTTC	CASSYQGSSYEQYF
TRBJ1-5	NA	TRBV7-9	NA	TGTGCCAGCAGCTCGACCGCTTCATATAGCAATCAGCCCCAGCATTTT	CASSSTASYSNQPQHF
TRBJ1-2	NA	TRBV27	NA	TGTGCCAGCAAAGTAGAAGGGAGTGGCTACACCTTC	CASKVEGSGYTF
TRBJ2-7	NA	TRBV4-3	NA	TGCGCCAGCAGCCAAGAAGGGGGGTACGAGCAGTACTTC	CASSQEGGYEQYF
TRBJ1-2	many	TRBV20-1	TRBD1	TGCAGTGCTAAAACAGGGGAAGGCTATGGCTACACCTTC	CSAKTGEGYGYTF
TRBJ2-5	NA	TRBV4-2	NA	TGTGCCAGCAGCCAAGGTGGTGGGAACCAAGAGACCCAGTACTTC	CASSQGGGNQETQYF
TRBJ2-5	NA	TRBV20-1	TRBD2	TGCAGTGCTAGAGATTGGCGGGGGAAAGAGACCCAGTACTTC	CSARDWRGKETQYF